The TCR beta chain described here comes from a study of tumor-infiltrating lymphocytes in primary liver carcinoma. On this clonotype: It may be a read error: a sequence one base away is much more abundant.

From approximately 450 ng total RNA, TCR beta cDNA was generated with a primer in the constant region. What produced the TCR beta libraries was three nested multiplex PCR rounds using slightly modified ARM-PCR. TRBV1-TRBV30 forward and Cbeta reverse primers drove the first two roughly 10-cycle rounds. TCRdb re-analysed the multiplex PCR reads in MiXCR, keeping a single row per CDR3 protein. The sample has 40,000 or so distinct CDR3 sequences, more than 60% seen once. Scientists recovered RNA and DNA together from about 21-30 mg of unsorted bulk tissue. V lost 5 bases to trimming and J lost 8 bases, with 16 bases between them. The CDR3 runs to 14 residues. Germline loops: CDR1 SGHTA, CDR2 FQGTGA.

The source of this sequence is a woman aged 30 to 39 with primary liver carcinoma and hepatitis B virus infection. Sequencing input: tumor-adjacent normal liver tissue. The genes are TRBV7-3 and TRBJ2-1; D is undetermined. The CDR3 is CASSPGGGYDEQFF. The DNA of the CDR3 is TGTGCCAGCAGCCCTGGTGGCGGATACGATGAGCAGTTCTTC.